This paragraph reports one TCR beta chain. What antigen it recognizes has not been identified. Base qualities are missing; no much larger clone stands one base away. Taken from cysteine to phenylalanine, the CDR3 has 16 residues. Only the CDR3 region is kept as DNA, spanning 48 bases read in frame from base 1. CDR1 and CDR2 were assigned from the germline V gene as SGHRS and YFSETQ. Cut back by 0 bases and 7 bases, the V and J ends lie 20 bases apart. The CDR3 regions of human TCRbeta chains were analyzed by immunosequencing. In the original analysis: TCRs in the repertoires were matched against a reference library of SARS-CoV-2-specific TCRs that had been generated with the MIRA antigen-specificity platform. Breadth was defined as the fraction of unique TCRs that were SARS-CoV-2-associated, and depth was defined as the fraction of total T cells that were SARS-CoV-2-associated. Using the MIRA data, each spike-specific TCR was mapped to the spike region that the TCR reacts to and placed in a CD4 or CD8 class. Log10-transformed breadth and depth values were compared by one-way ANOVA with Sidak's multiple comparisons tests. What TCRdb holds here is the immuneACCESS table cut down to in-frame rearrangements. Part of the clones is not present; checked against another copy, under half of the missing clones reflect an unresolved V gene, and the others are unexplained. Clone size and the V and J calls come from that table; the DNA yielded D and trimming. The sample yields 100,000 to 150,000 clones; around 87% were counted once. Around 9.3% of the sample lies in the top ten.

This sample is drawn from a study of T cell responses to AZD1222 COVID-19 vaccine (dated by TCRdb to the early 2020s). Broadly, across the study: AZD1222 recipients given second doses at about 4 weeks or at about 12 weeks were pooled, since spike-specific TCR depth and breadth were not found to differ between the two schedules. TCR sequencing was performed for about 250 trial participants, of whom around 200 were given two doses of AZD1222 and 26 were given two doses of MenACWY control vaccine. Trial participants were enrolled into age subgroups of 18-55, 56-69 and 70-plus years, which contained about 150, 27 and 61 TCR-sequenced participants, respectively.

Read against the paper, the sample's time point label means: baseline before first vaccination. Vaccinee samples were obtained from the UK trials COV001 and COV002, which included a single-blind randomized controlled phase 2/3 trial of AZD1222 (ChAdOx1 nCoV-19) in healthy adults. For TCRbeta chain sequencing, PBMC samples were collected from trial participants at day 0 and at day 28 after the second dose. Summary of the overall study and its limitations: Conclusions about previously exposed vaccinees are limited, since just six AZD1222 recipients were seropositive for SARS-CoV-2 at baseline. Most participants were white British and females outnumbered males, and the authors suggested that clonal diversity may have been underestimated. Reportedly, close to half of the unique spike-specific TCRs recognized epitopes lying outside the regions that are mutated in the B.1.351 and B.1.1.7 variants. After two AZD1222 doses, spike-specific TCR breadth and depth were significantly higher than at day 0 and than in MenACWY recipients. In the small 56-69-year group, the increase in depth fell short of significance, most likely because of low power. Vaccine-associated CD4 TCRs spanned the whole spike protein, with dominant responses in regions 160-218 and 743-854. No day 14 peak-response samples were available, so repertoires were characterized only after the peak T cell response.

This specimen was peripheral blood, taken on day 0 of AZD1222 vaccination. The chain uses TRBV5-1 and TRBJ2-7, with the D assignment possibly TRBD1 or TRBD2, given 6 matching bases for each. The receptor was isolated from an adult in good health. The DNA is as follows: TGCGCCAGCAGCTTGGCCAGGAACGGGGGCGGCGTGGAGCAGTACTTC. Its product reads: CASSLARNGGGVEQYF.